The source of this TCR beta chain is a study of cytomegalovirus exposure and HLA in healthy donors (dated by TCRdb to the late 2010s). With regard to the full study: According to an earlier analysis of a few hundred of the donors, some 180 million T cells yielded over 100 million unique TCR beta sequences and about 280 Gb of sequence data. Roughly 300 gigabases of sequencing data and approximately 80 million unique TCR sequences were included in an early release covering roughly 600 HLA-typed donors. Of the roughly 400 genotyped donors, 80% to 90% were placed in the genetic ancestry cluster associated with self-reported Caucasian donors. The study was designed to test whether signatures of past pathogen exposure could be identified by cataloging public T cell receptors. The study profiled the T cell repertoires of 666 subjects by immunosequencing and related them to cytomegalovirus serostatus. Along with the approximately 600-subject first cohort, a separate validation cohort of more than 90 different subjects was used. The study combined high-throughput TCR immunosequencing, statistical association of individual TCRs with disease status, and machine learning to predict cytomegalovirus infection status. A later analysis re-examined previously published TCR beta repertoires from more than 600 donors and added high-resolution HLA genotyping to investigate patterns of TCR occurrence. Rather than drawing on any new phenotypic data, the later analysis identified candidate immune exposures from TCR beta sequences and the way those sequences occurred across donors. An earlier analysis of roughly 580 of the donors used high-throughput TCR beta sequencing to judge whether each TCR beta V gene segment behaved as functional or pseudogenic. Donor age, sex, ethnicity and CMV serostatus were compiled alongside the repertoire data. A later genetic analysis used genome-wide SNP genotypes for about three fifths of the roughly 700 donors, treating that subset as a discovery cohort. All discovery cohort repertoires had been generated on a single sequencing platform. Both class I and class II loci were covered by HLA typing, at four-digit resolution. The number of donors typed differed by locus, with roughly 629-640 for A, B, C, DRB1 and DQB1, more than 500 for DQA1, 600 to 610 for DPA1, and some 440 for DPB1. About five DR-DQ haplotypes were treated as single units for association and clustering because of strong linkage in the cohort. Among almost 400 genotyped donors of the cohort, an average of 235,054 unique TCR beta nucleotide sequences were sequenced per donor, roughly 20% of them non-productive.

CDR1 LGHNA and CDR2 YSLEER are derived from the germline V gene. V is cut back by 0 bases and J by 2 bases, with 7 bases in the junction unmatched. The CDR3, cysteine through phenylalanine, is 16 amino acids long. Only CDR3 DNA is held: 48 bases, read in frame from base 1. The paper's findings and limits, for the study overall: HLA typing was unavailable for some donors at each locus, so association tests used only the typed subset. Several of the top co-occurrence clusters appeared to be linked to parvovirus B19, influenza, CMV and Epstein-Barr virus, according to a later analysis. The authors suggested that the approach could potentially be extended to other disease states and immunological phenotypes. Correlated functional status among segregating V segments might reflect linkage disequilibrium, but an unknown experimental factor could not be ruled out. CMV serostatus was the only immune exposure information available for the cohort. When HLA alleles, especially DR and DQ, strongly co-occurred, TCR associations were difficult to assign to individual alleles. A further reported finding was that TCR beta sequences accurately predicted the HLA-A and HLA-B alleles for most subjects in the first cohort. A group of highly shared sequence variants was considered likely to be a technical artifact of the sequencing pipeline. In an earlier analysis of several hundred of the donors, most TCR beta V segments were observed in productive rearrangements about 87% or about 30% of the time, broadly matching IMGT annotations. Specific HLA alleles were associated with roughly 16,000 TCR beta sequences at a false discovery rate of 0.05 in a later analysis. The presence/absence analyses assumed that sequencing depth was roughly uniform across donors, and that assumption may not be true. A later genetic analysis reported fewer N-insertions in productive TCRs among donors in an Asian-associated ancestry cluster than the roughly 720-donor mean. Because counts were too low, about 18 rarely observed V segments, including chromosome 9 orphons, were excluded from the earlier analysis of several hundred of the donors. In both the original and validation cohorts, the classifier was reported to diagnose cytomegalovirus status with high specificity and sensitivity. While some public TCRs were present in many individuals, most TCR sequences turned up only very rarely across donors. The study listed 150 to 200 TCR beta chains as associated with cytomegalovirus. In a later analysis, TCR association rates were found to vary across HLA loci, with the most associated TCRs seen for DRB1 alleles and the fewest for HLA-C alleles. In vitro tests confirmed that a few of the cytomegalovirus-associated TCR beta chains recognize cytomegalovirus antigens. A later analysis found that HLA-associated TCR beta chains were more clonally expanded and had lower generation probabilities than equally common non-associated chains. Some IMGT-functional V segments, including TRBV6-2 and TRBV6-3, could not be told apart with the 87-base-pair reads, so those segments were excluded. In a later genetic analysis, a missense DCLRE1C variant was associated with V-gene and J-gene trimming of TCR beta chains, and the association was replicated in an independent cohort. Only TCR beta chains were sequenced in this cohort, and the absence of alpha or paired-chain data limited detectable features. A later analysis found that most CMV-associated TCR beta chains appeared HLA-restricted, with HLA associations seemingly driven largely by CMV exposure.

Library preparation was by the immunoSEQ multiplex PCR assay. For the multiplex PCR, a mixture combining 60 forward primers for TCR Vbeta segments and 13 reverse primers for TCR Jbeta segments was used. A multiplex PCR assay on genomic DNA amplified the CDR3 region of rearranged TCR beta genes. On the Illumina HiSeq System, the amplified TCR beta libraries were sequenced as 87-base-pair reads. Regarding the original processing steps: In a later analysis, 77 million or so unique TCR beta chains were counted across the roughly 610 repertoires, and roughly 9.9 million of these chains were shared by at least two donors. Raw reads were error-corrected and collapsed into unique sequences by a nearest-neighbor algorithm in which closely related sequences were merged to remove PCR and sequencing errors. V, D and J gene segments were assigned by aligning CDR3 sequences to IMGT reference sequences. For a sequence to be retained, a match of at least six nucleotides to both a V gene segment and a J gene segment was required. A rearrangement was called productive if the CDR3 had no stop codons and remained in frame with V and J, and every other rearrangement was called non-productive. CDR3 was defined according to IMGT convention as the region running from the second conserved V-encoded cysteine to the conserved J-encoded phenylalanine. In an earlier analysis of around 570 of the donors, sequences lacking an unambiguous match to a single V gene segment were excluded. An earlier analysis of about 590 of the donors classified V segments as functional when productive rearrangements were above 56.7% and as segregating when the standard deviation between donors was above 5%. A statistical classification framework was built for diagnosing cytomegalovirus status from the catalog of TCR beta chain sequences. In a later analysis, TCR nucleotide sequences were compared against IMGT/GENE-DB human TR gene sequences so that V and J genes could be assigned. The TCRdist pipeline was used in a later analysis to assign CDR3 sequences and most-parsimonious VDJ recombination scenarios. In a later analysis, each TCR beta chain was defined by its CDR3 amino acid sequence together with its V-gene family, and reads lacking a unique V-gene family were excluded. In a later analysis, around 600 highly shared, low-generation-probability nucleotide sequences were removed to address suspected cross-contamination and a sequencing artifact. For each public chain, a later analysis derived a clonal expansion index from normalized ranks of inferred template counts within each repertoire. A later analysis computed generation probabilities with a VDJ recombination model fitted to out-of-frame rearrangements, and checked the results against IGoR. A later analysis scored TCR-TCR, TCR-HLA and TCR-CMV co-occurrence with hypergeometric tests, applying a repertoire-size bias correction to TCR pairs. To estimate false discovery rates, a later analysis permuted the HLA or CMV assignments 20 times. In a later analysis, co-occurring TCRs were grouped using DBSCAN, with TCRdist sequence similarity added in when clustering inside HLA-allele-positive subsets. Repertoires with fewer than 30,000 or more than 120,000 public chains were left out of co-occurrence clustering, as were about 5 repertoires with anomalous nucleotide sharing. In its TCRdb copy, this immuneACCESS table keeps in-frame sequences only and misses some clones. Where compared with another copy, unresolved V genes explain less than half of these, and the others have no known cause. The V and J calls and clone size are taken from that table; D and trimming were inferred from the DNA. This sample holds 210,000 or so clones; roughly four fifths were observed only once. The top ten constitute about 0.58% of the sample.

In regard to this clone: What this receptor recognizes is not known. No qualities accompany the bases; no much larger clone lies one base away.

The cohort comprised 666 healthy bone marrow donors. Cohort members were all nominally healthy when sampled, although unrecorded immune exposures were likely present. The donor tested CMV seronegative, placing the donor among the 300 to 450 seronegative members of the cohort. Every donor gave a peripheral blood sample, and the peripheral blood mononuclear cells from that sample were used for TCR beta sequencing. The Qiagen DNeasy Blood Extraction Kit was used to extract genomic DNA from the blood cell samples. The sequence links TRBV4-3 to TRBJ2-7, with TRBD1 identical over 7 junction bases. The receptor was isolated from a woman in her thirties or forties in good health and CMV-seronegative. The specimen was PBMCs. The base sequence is TGCGCCAGCAGCCAAGACGTAGTAGGACAGGCCTACGAGCAGTACTTC. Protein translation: CASSQDVVGQAYEQYF.